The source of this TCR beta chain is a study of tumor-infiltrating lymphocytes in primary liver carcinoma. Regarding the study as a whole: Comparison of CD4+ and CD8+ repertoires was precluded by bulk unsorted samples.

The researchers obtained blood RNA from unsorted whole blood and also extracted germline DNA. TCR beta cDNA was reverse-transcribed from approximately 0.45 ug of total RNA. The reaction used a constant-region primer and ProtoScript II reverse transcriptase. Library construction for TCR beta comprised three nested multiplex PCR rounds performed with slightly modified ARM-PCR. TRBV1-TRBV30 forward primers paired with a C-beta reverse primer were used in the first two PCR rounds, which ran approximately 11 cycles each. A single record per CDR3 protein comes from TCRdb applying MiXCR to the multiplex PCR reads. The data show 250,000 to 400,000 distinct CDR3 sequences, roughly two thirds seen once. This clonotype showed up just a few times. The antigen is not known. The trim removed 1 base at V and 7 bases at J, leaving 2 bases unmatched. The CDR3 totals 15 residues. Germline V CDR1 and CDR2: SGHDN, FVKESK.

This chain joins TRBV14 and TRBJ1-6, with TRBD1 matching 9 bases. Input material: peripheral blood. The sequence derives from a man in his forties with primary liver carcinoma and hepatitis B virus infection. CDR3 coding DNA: TGTGCCAGCAGCCAAGTGACAGGGGGAAATTCACCCCTCCACTTT. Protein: CASSQVTGGNSPLHF. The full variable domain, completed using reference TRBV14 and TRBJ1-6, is EAGVTQFPSHSVIEKGQTVTLRCDPISGHDNLYWYRRVMGKEIKFLLHFVKESKQDESGMPNNRFLAERTGGTYSTLKVQPAELEDSGVYFCASSQVTGGNSPLHFGNGTRLTVT.